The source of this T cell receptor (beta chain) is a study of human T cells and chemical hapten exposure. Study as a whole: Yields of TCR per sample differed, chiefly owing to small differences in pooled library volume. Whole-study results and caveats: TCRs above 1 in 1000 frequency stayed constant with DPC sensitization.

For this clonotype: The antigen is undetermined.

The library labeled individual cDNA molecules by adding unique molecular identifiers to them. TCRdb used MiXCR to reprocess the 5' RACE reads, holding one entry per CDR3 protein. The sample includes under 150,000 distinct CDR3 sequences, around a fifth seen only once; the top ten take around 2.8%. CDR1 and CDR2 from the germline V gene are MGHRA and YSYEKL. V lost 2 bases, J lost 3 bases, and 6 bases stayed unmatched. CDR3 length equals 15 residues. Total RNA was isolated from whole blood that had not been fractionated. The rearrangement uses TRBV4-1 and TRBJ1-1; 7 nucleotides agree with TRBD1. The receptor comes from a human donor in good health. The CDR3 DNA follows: TGCGCCAGCAGCCAACAAACAGGGGTCTACACTGAAGCTTTCTTT. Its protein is CASSQQTGVYTEAFF.